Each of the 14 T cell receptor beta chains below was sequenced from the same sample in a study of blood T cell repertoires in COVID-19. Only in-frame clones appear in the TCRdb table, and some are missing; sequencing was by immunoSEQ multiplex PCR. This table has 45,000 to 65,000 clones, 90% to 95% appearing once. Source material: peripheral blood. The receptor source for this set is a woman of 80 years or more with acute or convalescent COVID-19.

Here the CDR3 DNA reads TGTGCCAGTCAAGGGACATCCAACTATGGCTACACCTTC. This codes for CASQGTSNYGYTF. This sequence joins TRBV19 and TRBJ1-2; tentative D call: TRBD1 (6 bases). This CDR3 contains 13 residues. Germline lookup yields CDR1 LNHDA and CDR2 SQIVND (reference sequence). With 8 bases removed from V and 2 bases from J, the gap between germline ends came to 12 bases.

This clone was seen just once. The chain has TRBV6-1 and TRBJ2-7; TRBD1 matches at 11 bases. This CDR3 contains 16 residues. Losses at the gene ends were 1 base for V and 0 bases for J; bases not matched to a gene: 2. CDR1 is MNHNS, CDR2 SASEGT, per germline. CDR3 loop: CASSEEGTGGSYEQYF. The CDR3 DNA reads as TGTGCCAGCAGTGAAGAAGGGACAGGGGGCTCCTACGAGCAGTACTTC.

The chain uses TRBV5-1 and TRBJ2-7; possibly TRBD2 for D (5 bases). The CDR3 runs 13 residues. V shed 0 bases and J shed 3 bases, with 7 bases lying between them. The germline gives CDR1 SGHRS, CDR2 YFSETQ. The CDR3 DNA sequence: TGCGCCAGCAGCTTGGGCGGGTTCTACGAGCAGTACTTC. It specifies CASSLGGFYEQYF. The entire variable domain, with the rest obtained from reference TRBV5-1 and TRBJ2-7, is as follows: KAGVTQTPRYLIKTRGQQVTLSCSPISGHRSVSWYQQTPGQGLQFLFEYFSETQRNKGNFPGRFSGRQFSNSRSEMNVSTLELGDSALYLCASSLGGFYEQYFGPGTRLTVT.

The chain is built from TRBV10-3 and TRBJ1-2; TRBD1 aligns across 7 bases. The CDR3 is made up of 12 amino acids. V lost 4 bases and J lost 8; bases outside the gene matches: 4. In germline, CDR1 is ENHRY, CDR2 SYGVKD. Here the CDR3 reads CAISGQGEGYTF. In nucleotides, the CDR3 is TGTGCCATCAGTGGGCAGGGGGAGGGCTACACCTTC.

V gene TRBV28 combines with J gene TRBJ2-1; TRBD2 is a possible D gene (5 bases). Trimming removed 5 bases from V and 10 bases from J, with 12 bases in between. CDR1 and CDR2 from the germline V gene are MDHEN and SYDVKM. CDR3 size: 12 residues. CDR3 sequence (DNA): TGTGCCAGCAGTACGGGGTTGGGCGAGCAGTTCTTC. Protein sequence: CASSTGLGEQFF.

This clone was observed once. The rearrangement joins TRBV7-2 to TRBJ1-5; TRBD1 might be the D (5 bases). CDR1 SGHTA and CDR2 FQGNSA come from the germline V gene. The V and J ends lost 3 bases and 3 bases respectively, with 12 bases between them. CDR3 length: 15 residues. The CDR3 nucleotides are TGTGCCAGCAGCTTGACCACAGGATACAATCAGCCCCAGCATTTT. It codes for CASSLTTGYNQPQHF.

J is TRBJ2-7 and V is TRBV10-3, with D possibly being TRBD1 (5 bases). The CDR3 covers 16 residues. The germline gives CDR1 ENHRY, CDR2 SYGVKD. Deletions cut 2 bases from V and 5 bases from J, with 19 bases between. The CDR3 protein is CAISEPEFGHPDEQYF. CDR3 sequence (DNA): TGTGCCATCAGTGAGCCCGAGTTCGGACACCCTGACGAGCAGTACTTC.

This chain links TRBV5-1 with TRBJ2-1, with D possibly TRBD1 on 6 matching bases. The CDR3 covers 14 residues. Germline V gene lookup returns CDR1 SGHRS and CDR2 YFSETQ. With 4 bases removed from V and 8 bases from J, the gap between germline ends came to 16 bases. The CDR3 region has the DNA TGCGCCAGCAGCAGGGGACAATCATTGCATGAGCAGTTCTTC. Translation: CASSRGQSLHEQFF.

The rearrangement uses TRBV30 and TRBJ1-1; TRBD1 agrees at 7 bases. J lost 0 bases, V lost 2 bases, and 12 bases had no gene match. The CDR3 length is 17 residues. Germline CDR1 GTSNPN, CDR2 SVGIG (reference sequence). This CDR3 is CAWSPLPGTVMNTEAFF. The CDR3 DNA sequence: TGTGCCTGGAGTCCACTGCCCGGGACAGTTATGAACACTGAAGCTTTCTTT.

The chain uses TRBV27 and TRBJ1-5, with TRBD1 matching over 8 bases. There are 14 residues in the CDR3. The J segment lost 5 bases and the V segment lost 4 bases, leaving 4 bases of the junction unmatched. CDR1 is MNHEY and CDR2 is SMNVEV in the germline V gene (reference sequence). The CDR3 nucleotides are TGTGCCAGCAGTTCAGGACAGGGCGATCAGCCCCAGCATTTT. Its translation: CASSSGQGDQPQHF.

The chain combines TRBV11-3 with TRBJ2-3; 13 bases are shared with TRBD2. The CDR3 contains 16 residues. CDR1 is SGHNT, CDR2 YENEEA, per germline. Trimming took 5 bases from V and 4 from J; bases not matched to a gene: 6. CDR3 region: CASSQRTSGSSDTQYF. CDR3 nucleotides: TGTGCCAGCAGCCAACGGACTAGCGGGAGTTCAGATACGCAGTATTTT.

CDR3 sequence reads: CASSEMQGADYGYTF. The CDR3 coding sequence is TGTGCCAGCAGTGAAATGCAGGGGGCAGACTATGGCTACACCTTC. The chain uses TRBV27 and TRBJ1-2, with TRBD1 matching over 8 bases. Germline CDR1 is MNHEY and CDR2 is SMNVEV (reference sequence). Germline trimming cut 5 bases from V and 3 bases from J; bases unmatched to any gene: 8. The CDR3 length is 15 residues.

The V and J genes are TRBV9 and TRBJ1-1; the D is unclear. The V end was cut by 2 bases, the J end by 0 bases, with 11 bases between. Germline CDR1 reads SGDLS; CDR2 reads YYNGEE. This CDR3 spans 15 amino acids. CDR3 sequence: CASSVAGGLNTEAFF. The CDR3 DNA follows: TGTGCCAGCAGCGTGGCAGGTGGGTTGAACACTGAAGCTTTCTTT. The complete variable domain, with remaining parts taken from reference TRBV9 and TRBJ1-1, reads DSGVTQTPKHLITATGQRVTLRCSPRSGDLSVYWYQQSLDQGLQFLIQYYNGEERAKGNILERFSAQQFPDLHSELNLSSLELGDSALYFCASSVAGGLNTEAFFGQGTRLTVV.

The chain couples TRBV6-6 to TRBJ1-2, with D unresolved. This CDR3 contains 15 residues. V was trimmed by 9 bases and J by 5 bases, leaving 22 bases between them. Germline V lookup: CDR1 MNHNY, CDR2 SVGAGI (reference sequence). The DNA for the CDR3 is TGTGCCAGTTCTCCGGACGGGAGGCAAACTTATGGCTACACCTTC. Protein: CASSPDGRQTYGYTF.